The clone carrying this T cell receptor beta chain came up a few times. Its cognate antigen is unknown. About 10^5 TCR templates were assayed per sample. TCRdb keeps only in-frame clones here, not all; method: immunoSEQ multiplex PCR. The data contain about 100,000 clones, about 91% of them singletons. The data originate from a study of siplizumab effects on memory and regulatory T cells. Study-level results: Naive T cells seemed more diverse than memory cells; they also seemed major alloresponse contributors. Siplizumab significantly reduced alloreactive sequences traceable to unstimulated CD4+ memory cells. It was not possible to assign a naive or memory phenotype to roughly 80-96% of proliferating CD4+ or CD8+ clones.

Germline V gene data show CDR1 as MGHRA and CDR2 as YSYEKL. Trimming removed 0 bases at V and 4 bases at J, with 9 bases between. The CDR3 runs to 14 residues. Sequenced material: CD4+ T cells sorted from blood. The source is a human donor in good health. Some clones in this sample may be carry-over from other donors' samples. The chain combines TRBV4-1 with TRBJ1-1; TRBD1 might be the D (5 bases). The DNA of the CDR3 is TGCGCCAGCAGCCAAGATCAGGGTCGCACTGAAGCTTTCTTT. It specifies CASSQDQGRTEAFF.